The present TCR beta chain was sequenced within a study of blood T cell repertoires in COVID-19. Germline CDR1 is GTSNPN and CDR2 is SVGIG (reference sequence). The V gene end was trimmed by 5 bases and the J gene end by 5 bases; junction bases not matched to a gene: 12. The CDR3 loop spans 14 amino acids. Source study methods: Amplification of reference gene primers provided the estimated nucleated cell counts. Libraries were prepared by immunoSEQ multiplex PCR; TCRdb keeps only in-frame clonotypes and omits some of them. V and J calls and clone size follow that table, whereas D and trimming were derived from the DNA. The sample holds over 40,000 clones; approximately 90% are singletons and the top ten take under 6.5%.

The sample consisted of peripheral blood. This chain uses TRBV30 with TRBJ2-7; TRBD1 aligns across 7 bases. This TCR derives from a man in his 70s with acute or convalescent COVID-19. The CDR3 sequence: CAWGGGQEGDEQYF. CDR3 DNA: TGTGCCTGGGGCGGTGGACAGGAAGGGGACGAGCAGTACTTC.